The sequence of this T cell receptor beta chain was determined in a study of Graves' ophthalmopathy and Graves' hyperthyroidism. Overall study findings and caveats: Forecasting of ophthalmopathy progression by the model achieved about 71% sensitivity and around 77% specificity. Most expanded clonotypes in thyroid above 0.001 frequency also showed up in blood.

Per germline, CDR1 LNHNV and CDR2 YYDKDF (reference sequence). V was clipped by 1 base and J by 6 bases, with 18 bases between them. The CDR3 spans 16 residues. None of the included patients had other autoimmune diseases, uncontrolled infections, pregnancy or lactation, as these led to exclusion. Diagnostic conclusions were grounded in clinical symptoms, serum thyroxine, TRAb, thyroid ultrasound and orbital computed tomography. The table lists this clonotype with many counts. Its antigen remains unknown. Transcripts of RNA were the source for amplifying TCR beta CDR3 regions. An opening RT-PCR round employed HTBI primers and preceded a second-round multiplex PCR. TCRdb itself ran the multiplex PCR reads through MiXCR, one entry per CDR3 protein. Counted here are 150,000 to 200,000 distinct CDR3 sequences, approximately 40% occurring once; the ten biggest clones make up 8% to 9.5%.

Sequencing was done on a sample of peripheral blood. V usage is TRBV15 and J usage is TRBJ1-2; tentatively, D is TRBD1 (6 bases). The sequence was collected from a young man with Graves' ophthalmopathy. The CDR3 coding sequence is TGTGCCACCAGCAGAGGAGATCAGGGGCGCTCAAATGGCTACACCTTC. Translating it yields CATSRGDQGRSNGYTF.